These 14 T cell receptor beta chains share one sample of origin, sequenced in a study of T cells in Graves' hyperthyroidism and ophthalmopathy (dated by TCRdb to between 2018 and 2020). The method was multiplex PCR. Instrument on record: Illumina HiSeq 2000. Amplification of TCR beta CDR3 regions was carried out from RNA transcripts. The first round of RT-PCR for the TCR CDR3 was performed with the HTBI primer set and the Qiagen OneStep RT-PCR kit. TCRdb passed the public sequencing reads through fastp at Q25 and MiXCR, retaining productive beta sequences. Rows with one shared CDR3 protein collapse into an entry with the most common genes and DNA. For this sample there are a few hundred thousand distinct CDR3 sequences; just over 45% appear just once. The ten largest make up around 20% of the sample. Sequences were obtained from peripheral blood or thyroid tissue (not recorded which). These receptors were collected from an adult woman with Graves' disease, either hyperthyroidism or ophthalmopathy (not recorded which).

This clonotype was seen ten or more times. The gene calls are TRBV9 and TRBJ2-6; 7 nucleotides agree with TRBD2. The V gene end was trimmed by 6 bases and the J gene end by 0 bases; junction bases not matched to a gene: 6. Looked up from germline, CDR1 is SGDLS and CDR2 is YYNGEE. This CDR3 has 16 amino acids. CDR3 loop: CASTRGVGSGANVLTF. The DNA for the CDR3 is TGTGCCAGCACCCGGGGGGTGGGCTCTGGGGCCAACGTCCTGACTTTC.

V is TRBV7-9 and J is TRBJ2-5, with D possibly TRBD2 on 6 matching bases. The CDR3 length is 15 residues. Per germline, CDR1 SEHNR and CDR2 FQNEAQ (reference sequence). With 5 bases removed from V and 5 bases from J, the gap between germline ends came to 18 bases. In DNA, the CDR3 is TGTGCCAGCAGCCAGGAGGGCAGGGAGGTTGAGACCCAGTACTTC. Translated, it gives CASSQEGREVETQYF.

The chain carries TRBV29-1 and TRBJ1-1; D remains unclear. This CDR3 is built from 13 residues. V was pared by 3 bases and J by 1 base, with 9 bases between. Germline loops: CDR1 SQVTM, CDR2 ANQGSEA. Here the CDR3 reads CSVDPGRNTEAFF. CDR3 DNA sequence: TGCAGCGTTGATCCGGGCAGGAACACTGAAGCTTTCTTT. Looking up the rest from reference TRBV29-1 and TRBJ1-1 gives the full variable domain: SAVISQKPSRDICQRGTSLTIQCQVDSQVTMMFWYRQQPGQSLTLIATANQGSEATYESGFVIDKFPISRPNLTFSTLTVSNMSPEDSSIYLCSVDPGRNTEAFFGQGTRLTVV.

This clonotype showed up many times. CDR3 sequence reads: CASSYGTQNTGELFF. The CDR3 DNA follows: TGTGCCAGCAGTTATGGGACTCAGAACACCGGGGAGCTGTTTTTT. The chain links TRBV6-5 to TRBJ2-2, with D perhaps matching TRBD2 (6 bases). With 3 bases removed from V and 1 base from J, the gap between germline ends came to 9 bases. Germline V CDR1 and CDR2: MNHEY, SVGAGI. This CDR3 is 15 amino acids long.

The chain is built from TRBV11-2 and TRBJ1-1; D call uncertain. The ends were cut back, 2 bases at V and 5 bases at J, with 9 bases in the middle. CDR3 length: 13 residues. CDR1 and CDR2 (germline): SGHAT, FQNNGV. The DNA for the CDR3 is TGTGCCAGCAGCTTAAGACGGGAAACTGAAGCTTTCTTT. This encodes CASSLRRETEAFF.

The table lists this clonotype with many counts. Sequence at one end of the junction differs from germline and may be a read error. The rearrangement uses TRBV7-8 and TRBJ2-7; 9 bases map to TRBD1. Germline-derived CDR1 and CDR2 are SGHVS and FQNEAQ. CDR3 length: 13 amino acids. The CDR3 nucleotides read TGTGCCAGCAGCTTAGGTACTCGGGACAGGGTTGGATTC. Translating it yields CASSLGTRDRVGF.

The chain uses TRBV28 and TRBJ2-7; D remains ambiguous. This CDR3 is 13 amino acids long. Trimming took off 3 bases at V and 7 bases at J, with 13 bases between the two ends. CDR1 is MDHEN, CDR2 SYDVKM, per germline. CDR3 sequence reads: CASSFDPLGEQYF. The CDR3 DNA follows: TGTGCCAGCAGTTTCGACCCCCTCGGGGAGCAGTACTTC.

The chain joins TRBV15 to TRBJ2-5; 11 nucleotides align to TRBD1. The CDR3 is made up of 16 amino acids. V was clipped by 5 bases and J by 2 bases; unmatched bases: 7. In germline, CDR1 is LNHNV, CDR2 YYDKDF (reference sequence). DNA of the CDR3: TGTGCCACCAGCTTTTCCCGGGACAGGGGGCAAGAGACCCAGTACTTC. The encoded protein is CATSFSRDRGQETQYF.

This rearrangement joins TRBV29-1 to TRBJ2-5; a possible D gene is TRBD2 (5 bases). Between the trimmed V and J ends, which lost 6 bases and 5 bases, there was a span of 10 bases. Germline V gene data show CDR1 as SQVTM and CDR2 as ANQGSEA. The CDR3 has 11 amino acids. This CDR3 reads CSVRRIETQYF. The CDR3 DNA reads TGCAGCGTCAGGAGGATTGAGACCCAGTACTTC.

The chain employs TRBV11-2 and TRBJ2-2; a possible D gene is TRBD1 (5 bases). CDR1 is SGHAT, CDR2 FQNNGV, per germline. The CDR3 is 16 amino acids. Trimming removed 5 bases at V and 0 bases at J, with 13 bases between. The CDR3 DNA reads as TGTGCCAGCAGCCAAGGGGTGGGCTCGAACACCGGGGAGCTGTTTTTT. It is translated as CASSQGVGSNTGELFF.

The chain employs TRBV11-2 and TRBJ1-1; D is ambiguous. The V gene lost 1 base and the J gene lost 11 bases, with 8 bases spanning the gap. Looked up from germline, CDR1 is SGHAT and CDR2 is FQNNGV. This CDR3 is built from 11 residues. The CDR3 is CASSLGVYAFF. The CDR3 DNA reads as TGTGCCAGCAGCTTAGGTGTTTATGCTTTCTTT.

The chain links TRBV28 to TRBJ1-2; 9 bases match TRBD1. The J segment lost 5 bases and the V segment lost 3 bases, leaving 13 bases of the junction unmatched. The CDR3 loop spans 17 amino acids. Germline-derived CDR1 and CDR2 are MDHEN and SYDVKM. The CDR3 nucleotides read TGTGCCAGCAGTTTCAACGGACCGGGACAGGGAAGGTATGGCTACACCTTC. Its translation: CASSFNGPGQGRYGYTF.

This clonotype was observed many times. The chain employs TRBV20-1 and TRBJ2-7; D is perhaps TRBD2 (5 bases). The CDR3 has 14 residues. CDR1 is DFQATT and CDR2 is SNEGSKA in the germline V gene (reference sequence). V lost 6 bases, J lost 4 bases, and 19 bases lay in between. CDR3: CSATLGRGGYEQYF. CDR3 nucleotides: TGCAGTGCGACCCTAGGGCGAGGCGGGTACGAGCAGTACTTC.

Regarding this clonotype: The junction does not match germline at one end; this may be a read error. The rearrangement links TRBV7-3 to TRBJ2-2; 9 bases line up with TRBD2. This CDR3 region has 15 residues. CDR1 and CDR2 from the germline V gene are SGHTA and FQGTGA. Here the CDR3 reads CASSPRLAGNNEQFF. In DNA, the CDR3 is TGTGCCAGCAGCCCAAGGCTAGCGGGGAACAATGAGCAGTTTTTT.